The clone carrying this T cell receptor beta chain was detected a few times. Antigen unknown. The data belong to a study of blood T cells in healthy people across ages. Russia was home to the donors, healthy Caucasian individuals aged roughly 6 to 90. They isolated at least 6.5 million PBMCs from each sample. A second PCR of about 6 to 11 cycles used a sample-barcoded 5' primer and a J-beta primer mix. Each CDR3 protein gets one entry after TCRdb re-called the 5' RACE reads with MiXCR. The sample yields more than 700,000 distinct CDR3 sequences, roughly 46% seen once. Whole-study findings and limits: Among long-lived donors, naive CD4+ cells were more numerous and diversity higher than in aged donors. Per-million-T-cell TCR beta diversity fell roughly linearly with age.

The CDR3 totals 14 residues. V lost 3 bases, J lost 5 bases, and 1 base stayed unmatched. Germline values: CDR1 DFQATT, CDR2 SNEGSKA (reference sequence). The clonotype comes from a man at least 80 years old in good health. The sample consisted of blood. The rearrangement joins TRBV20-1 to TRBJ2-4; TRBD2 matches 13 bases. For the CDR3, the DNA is TGCAGTGCTAGTACTAGCGGGAGGGAAAACATTCAGTACTTC. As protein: CSASTSGRENIQYF.